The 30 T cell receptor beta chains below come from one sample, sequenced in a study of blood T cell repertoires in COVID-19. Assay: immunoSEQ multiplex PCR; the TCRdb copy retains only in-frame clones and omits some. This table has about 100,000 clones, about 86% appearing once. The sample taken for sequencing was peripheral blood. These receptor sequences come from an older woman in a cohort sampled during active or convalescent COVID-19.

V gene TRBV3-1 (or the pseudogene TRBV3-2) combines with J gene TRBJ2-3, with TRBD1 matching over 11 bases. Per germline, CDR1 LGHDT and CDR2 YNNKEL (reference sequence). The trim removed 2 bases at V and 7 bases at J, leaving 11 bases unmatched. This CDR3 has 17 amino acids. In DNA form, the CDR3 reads TGTGCCAGCAGCCAAACGGCCGGGACAGGGGGTAGTAATACGCAGTATTTT. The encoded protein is CASSQTAGTGGSNTQYF.

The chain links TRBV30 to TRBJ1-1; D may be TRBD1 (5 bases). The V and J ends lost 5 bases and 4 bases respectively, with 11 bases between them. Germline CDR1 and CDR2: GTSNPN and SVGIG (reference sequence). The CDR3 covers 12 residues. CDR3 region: CAWQGMFTEAFF. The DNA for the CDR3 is TGTGCCTGGCAGGGTATGTTCACTGAAGCTTTCTTT.

This CDR3 reads CASSSTGGEGEQYF. CDR3 DNA: TGTGCCAGCAGCTCGACAGGGGGCGAAGGAGAGCAGTACTTC. J is TRBJ2-7 and V is TRBV7-2, with 10 bases that match TRBD1. J lost 7 bases, V lost 4 bases, and 7 bases had no gene match. In germline, CDR1 is SGHTA, CDR2 FQGNSA. The CDR3 is made up of 14 amino acids.

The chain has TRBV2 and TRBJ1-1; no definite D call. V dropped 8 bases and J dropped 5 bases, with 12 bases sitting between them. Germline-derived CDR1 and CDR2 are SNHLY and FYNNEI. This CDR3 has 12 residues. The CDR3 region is CASVRERTEAFF. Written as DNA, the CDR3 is TGTGCCAGCGTGAGGGAGAGAACTGAAGCTTTCTTT.

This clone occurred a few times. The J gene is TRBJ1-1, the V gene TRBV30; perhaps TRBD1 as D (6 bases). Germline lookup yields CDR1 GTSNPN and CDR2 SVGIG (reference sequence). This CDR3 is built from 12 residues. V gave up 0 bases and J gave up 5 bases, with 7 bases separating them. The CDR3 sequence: CAWSVDRTEAFF. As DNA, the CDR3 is TGTGCCTGGAGTGTTGACAGGACTGAAGCTTTCTTT.

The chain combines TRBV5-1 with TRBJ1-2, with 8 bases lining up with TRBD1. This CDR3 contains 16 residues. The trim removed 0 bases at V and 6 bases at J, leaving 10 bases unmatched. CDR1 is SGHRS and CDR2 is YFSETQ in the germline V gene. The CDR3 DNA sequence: TGCGCCAGCAGCTTGGCTCCCCAGGGGGCAGGTGATGGCTACACCTTC. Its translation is CASSLAPQGAGDGYTF. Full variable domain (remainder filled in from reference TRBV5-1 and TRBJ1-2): KAGVTQTPRYLIKTRGQQVTLSCSPISGHRSVSWYQQTPGQGLQFLFEYFSETQRNKGNFPGRFSGRQFSNSRSEMNVSTLELGDSALYLCASSLAPQGAGDGYTFGSGTRLTVV.

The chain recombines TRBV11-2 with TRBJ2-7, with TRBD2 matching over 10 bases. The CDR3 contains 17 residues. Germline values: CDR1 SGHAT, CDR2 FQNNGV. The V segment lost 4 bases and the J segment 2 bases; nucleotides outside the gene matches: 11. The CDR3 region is CASSYVLLAGDAYEQYF. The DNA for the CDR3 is TGTGCCAGCAGCTACGTCTTGCTAGCGGGGGACGCCTACGAGCAGTACTTC.

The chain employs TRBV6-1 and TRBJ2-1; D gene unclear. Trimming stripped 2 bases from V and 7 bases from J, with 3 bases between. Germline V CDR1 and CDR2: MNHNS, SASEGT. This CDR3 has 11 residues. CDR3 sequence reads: CASSELNEQFF. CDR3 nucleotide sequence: TGTGCCAGCAGTGAACTTAATGAGCAGTTCTTC.

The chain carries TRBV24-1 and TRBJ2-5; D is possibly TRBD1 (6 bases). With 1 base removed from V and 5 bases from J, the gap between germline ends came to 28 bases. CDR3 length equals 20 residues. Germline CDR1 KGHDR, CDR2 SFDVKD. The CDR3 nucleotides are TGTGCCACCAGTGATTTTCAGGGGCGGATTTGGTCTCGCGGAGCGGAGACCCAGTACTTC. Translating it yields CATSDFQGRIWSRGAETQYF.

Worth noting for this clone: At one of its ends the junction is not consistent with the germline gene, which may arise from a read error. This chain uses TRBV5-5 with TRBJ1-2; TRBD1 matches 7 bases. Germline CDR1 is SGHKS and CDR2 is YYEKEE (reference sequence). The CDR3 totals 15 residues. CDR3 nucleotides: TGTGCCAGCACCTTGGACAGGCCTGCTAACTATGGCTACACCTTC. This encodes CASTLDRPANYGYTF.

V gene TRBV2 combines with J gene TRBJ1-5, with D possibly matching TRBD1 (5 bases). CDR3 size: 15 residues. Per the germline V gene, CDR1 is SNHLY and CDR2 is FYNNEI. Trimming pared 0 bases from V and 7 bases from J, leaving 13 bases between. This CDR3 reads CASSEAPDRGQPQHF. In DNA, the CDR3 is TGTGCCAGCAGTGAAGCCCCCGACCGGGGGCAGCCCCAGCATTTT.

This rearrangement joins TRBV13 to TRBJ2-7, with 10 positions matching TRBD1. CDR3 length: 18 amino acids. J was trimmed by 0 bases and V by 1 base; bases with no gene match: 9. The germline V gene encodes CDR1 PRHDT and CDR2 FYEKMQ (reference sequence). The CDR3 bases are TGTGCCAGCAGCTTAGAGGGGGGGGACAGGGGCACCTCCTACGAGCAGTACTTC. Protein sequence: CASSLEGGDRGTSYEQYF.

DNA of the CDR3: TGTGCCAGCACCTTGAAGCAGGGTTACTATGGCTACACCTTC. It yields the protein CASTLKQGYYGYTF. The chain combines TRBV6-5 with TRBJ1-2; tentative D call: TRBD1 (5 bases). The CDR3 consists of 14 residues. Germline V lookup: CDR1 MNHEY, CDR2 SVGAGI. Trimming removed 7 bases from V and 3 bases from J, with 15 bases in between.

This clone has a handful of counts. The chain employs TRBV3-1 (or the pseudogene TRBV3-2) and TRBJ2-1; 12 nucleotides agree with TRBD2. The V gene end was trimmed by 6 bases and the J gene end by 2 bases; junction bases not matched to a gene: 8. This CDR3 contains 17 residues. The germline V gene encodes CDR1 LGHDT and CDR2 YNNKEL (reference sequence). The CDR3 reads CASSSFGLAGTYNEQFF. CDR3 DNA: TGTGCCAGCAGTTCATTTGGACTAGCGGGGACCTACAATGAGCAGTTCTTC.

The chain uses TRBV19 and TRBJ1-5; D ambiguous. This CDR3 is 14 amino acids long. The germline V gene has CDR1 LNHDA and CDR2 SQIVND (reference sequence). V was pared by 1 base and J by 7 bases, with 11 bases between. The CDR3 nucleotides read TGTGCCAGTAGTATAGGACCGAGAGGACAGCCCCAGCATTTT. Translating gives CASSIGPRGQPQHF.

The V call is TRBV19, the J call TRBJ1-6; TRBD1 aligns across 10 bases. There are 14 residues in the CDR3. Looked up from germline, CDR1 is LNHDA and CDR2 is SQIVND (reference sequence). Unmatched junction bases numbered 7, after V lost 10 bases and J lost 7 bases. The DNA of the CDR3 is TGTGCCACCCGACAGGGGGCGAGGAATTCACCCCTCCACTTT. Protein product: CATRQGARNSPLHF. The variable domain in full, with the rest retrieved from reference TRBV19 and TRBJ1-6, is DGGITQSPKYLFRKEGQNVTLSCEQNLNHDAMYWYRQDPGQGLRLIYYSQIVNDFQKGDIAEGYSVSREKKESFPLTVTSAQKNPTAFYLCATRQGARNSPLHFGNGTRLTVT.

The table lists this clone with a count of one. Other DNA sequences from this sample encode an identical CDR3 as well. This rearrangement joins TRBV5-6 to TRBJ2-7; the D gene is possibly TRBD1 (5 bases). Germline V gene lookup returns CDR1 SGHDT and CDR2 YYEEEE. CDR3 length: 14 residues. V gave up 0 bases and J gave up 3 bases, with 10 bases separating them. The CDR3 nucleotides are TGTGCCAGCAGCTTGGGTGGCAGGGTCTACGAGCAGTACTTC. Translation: CASSLGGRVYEQYF.

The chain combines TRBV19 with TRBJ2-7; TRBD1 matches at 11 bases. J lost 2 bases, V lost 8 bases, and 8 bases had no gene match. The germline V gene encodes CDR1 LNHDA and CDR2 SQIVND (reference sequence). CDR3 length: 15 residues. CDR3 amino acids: CASGPPGQGAYEQYF. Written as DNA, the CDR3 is TGTGCCAGTGGTCCACCGGGACAGGGGGCCTACGAGCAGTACTTC.

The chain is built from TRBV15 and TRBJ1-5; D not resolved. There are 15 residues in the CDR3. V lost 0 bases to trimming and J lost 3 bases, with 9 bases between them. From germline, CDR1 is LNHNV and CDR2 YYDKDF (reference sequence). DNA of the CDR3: TGTGCCACCAGCAGAGATCCGGTTTACAATCAGCCCCAGCATTTT. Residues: CATSRDPVYNQPQHF.

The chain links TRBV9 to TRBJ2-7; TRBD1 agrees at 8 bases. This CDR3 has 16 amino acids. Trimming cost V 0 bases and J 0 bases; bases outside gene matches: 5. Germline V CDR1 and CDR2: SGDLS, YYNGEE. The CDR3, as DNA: TGTGCCAGCAGCGTAGGTTTAGACAGGGGCTCCTACGAGCAGTACTTC. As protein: CASSVGLDRGSYEQYF.

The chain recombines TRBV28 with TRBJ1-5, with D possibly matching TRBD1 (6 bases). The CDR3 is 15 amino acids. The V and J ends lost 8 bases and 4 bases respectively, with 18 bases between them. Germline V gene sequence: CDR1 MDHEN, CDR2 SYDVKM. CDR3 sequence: CASAMRGKFNQPQHF. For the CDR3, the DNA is TGTGCCAGCGCTATGAGGGGGAAGTTTAATCAGCCCCAGCATTTT.

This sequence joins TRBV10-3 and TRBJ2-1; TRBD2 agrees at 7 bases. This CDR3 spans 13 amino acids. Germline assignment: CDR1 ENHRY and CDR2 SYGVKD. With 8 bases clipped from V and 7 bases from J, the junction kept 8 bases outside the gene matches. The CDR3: CAISGTTSNEQFF. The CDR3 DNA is TGTGCCATCTCCGGGACTACCTCAAATGAGCAGTTCTTC.

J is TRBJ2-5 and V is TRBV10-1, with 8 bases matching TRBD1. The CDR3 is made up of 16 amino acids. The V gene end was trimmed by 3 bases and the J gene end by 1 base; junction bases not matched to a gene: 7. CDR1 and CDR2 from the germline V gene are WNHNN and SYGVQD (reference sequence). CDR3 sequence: CASSEGSTGGQETQYF. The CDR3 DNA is TGCGCCAGCAGTGAAGGGTCAACAGGGGGCCAAGAGACCCAGTACTTC.

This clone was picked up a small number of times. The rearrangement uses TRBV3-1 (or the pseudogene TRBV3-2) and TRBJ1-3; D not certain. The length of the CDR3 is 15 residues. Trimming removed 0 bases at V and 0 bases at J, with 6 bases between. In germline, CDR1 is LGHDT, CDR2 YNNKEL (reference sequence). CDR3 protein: CASSQELRSGNTIYF. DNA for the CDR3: TGTGCCAGCAGCCAAGAACTCCGCTCTGGAAACACCATATATTTT.

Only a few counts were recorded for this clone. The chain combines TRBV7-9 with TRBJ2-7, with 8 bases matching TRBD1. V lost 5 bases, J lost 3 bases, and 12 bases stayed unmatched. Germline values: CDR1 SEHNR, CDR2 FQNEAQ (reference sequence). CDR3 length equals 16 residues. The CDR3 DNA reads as TGTGCCAGCAGCCCCCCTGACAGGGGAGATTACTACGAGCAGTACTTC. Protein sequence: CASSPPDRGDYYEQYF.

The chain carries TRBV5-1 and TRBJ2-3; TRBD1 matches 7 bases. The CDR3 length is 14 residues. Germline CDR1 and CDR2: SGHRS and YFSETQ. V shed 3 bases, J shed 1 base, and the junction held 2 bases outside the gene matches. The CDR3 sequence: CASSSGTGTDTQYF. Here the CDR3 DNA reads TGCGCCAGCAGCTCCGGGACAGGCACAGATACGCAGTATTTT.

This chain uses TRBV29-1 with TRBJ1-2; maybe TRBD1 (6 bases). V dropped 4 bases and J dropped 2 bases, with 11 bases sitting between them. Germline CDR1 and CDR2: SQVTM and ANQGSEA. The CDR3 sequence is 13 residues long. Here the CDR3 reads CSVATGSNYGYTF. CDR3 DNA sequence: TGCAGCGTTGCCACAGGGTCGAACTATGGCTACACCTTC.

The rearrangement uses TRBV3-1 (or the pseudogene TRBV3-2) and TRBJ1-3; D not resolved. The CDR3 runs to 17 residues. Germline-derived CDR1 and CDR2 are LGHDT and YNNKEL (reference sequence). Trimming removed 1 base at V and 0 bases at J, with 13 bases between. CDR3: CASSQVLRGSSGNTIYF. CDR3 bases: TGTGCCAGCAGCCAAGTCCTAAGAGGGTCCTCTGGAAACACCATATATTTT.

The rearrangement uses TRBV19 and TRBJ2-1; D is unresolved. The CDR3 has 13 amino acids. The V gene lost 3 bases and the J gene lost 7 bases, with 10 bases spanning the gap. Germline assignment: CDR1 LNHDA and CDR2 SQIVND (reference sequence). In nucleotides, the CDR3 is TGTGCCAGTAGTATCCCTCTAAAGAATGAGCAGTTCTTC. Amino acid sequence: CASSIPLKNEQFF.

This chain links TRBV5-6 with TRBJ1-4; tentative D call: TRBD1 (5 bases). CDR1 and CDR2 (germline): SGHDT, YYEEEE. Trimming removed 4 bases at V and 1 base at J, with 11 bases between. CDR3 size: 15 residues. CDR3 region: CASSGGKETNEKLFF. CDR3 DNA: TGTGCCAGCAGCGGGGGGAAGGAAACTAATGAAAAACTGTTTTTT.